This TCR beta chain was captured by sequencing in a study of technical replicates of blood from a handful of donors (dated by TCRdb to between 2016 and 2019). V is trimmed back by 3 bases and J by 4 bases, and the junction contains 6 bases that no gene match accounts for. The CDR3, cysteine through phenylalanine, is 14 amino acids long. Only CDR3 DNA remains: 42 bases, in frame from the first base. Looking up the germline V gene yields CDR1 SGHRS and CDR2 YFSETQ. With respect to this clone: Its antigen is currently not known. No base quality information exists; no much larger clone differs at one position.

Libraries were built with the immunoSEQ multiplex PCR assay. In its TCRdb copy, this immuneACCESS table keeps in-frame sequences only and misses some clones. Where compared with another copy, unresolved V genes explain less than half of these, and the others have no known cause. This sample holds roughly 79,000 clones; over 75% were observed only once. Of the sample, around 4% falls within the top ten clones. The sequence derives from a human donor in good health. Some clones in this sample may be carry-over from other donors' samples. The sequence joins TRBV5-1 to TRBJ2-7; 8 bases in the junction line up with TRBD1. What was sequenced was PBMCs. This receptor has the CDR3 CASSSDRGRYEQYF. The nucleotide sequence is TGCGCCAGCAGCTCCGACAGGGGAAGGTACGAGCAGTACTTC.